This entry describes one T cell receptor (beta chain). Antigen unknown. The sample belongs to a study of cytomegalovirus exposure and HLA in healthy donors. Germline lookup yields CDR1 SGDLS and CDR2 YYNGEE. There are 16 residues in the CDR3. J gave up 4 bases and V 3 bases, and 8 bases lay outside the gene matches. General study findings and limits: Altogether, some 160 TCR beta chains were recorded as cytomegalovirus-associated. The authors confirmed in vitro that three CMV-associated chains were specific for CMV antigens.

The assay was immunoSEQ multiplex PCR, and TCRdb's table has in-frame clones only and misses some. This sample carries 80,000 to 100,000 clones, roughly nine tenths of them seen once, and the ten largest clones take 5.5% to 7%. V gene TRBV9 combines with J gene TRBJ2-3, with TRBD2 identical over 10 bases. The source is a young man in good health and CMV-seropositive. The sample was PBMCs. CDR3 DNA: TGTGCCAGCAGCGCCCGAGGGACTAGCGTATCAGATACGCAGTATTTT. Translating it yields CASSARGTSVSDTQYF.